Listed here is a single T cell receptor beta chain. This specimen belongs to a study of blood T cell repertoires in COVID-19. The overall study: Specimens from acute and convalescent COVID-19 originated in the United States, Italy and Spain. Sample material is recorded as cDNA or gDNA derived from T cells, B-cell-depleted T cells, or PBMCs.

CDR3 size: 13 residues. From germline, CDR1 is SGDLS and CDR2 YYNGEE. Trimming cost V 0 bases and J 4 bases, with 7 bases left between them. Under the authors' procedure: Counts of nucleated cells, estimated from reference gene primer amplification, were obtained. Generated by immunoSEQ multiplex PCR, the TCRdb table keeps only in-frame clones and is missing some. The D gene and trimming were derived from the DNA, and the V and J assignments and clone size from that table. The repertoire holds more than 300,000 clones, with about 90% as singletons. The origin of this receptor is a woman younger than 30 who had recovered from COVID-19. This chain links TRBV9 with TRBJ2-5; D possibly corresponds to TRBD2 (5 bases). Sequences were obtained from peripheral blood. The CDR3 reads CASSVEGRETQYF. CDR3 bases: TGTGCCAGCAGCGTAGAAGGGAGAGAGACCCAGTACTTC.